This T cell receptor (beta chain) was observed in a study of control samples from healthy donors and cancer patients. A remark on this clone: Other DNA sequences in this specimen translate into the identical CDR3.

The assay was immunoSEQ multiplex PCR, and TCRdb's table has in-frame clones only and misses some. The sample has 150,000 or so clones, 80% to 95% seen once. From germline, CDR1 is MNHEY and CDR2 SMNVEV (reference sequence). V was trimmed by 10 bases and J by 3 bases, leaving 19 bases between them. The CDR3 contains 15 residues. Material for sequencing was blood. This chain joins TRBV27 and TRBJ1-5; D is possibly TRBD1 (5 bases). This clonotype originated in a woman aged 55-70 years in good health. The CDR3 spells CANRNYAGTNQPQHF. DNA of the CDR3: TGTGCCAACAGGAATTATGCAGGGACCAATCAGCCCCAGCATTTT.